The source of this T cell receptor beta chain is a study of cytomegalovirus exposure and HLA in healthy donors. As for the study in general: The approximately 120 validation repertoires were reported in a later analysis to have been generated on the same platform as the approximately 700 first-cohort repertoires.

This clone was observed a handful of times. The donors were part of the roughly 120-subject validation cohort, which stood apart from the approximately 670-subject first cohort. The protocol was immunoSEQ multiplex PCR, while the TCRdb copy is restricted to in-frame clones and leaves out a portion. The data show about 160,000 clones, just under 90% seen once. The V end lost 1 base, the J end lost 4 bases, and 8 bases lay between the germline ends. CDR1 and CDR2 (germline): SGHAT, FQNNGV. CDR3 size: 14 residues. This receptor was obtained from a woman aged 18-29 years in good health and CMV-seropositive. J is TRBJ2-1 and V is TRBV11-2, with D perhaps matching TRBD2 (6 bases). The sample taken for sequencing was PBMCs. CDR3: CASSLAGVYNEQFF. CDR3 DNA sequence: TGTGCCAGCAGCTTAGCGGGAGTTTACAATGAGCAGTTCTTC.